The clone carrying this TCR beta chain was observed a few times. Its antigen is not identified. The data belong to a study of post-analysis software for immune sequencing data. On the study more broadly: Recorded disease courses covered relapsing-remitting, secondary progressive and progressive-relapsing multiple sclerosis. Some patients had no subtype annotation. Whole-study results and caveats: In multiple sclerosis, normalized Chao1 diversity was significantly below that of controls. Relative to controls, patients had five TRBV segments at higher frequency, with TRBV5-6, TRBV5-1 and TRBV20-1 among these.

This CDR3 region has 11 residues. The V end was cut by 5 bases, the J end by 9 bases, with 11 bases between. Germline V gene sequence: CDR1 SQVTM, CDR2 ANQGSEA. TCR beta cDNA libraries had unique molecular identifiers. TCRdb re-called the PCR reads with MiXCR, one entry per CDR3 protein. The repertoire holds approximately 440,000 distinct CDR3 sequences, with under 55% as singletons. This receptor was obtained from a girl aged 5-17 years with multiple sclerosis. Material: blood. The chain links TRBV29-1 to TRBJ2-1; possible D gene TRBD2, 6 bases. The CDR3 bases are TGCAGCGTTATGCTAGCGTTTGAGCAGTTCTTC. Translated, it gives CSVMLAFEQFF.